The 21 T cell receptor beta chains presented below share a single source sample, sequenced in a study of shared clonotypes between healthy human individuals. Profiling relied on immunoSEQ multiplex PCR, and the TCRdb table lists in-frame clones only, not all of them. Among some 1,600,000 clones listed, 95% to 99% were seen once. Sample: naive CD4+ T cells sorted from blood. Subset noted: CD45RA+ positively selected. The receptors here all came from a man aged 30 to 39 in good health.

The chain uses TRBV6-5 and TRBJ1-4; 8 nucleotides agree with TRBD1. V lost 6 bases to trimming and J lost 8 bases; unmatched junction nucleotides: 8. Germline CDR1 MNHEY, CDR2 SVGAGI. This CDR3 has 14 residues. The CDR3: CASSLTGGREKLFF. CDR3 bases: TGTGCCAGCAGCCTCACAGGGGGTAGAGAAAAACTGTTTTTT.

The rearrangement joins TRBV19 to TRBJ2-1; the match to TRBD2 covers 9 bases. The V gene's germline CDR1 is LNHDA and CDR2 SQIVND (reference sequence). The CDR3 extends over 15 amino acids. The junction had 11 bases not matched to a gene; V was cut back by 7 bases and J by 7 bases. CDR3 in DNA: TGTGCCAGTACTTTCGGGCTAGCGGGGAAAAATGAGCAGTTCTTC. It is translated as CASTFGLAGKNEQFF.

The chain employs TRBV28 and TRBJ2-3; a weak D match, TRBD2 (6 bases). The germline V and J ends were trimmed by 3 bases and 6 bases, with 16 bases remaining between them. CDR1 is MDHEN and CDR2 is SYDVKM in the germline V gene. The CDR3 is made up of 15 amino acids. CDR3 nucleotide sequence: TGTGCCAGCAGTTTTGGGGGGAGGCTATTTGATACGCAGTATTTT. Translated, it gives CASSFGGRLFDTQYF.

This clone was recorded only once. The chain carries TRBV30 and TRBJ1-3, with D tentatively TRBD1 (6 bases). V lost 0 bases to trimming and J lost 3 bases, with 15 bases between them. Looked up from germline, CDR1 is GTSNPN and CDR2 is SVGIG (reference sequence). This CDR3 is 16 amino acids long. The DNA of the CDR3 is TGTGCCTGGAGTGTACGGGTCGGGGGCTTTGGAAACACCATATATTTT. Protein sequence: CAWSVRVGGFGNTIYF.

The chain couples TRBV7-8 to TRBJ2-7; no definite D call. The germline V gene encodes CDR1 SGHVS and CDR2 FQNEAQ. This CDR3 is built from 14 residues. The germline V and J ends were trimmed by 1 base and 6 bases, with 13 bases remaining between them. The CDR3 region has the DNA TGTGCCAGCAGCTTAGAATACGCGGTTGGCGAGCAGTACTTC. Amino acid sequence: CASSLEYAVGEQYF.

The CDR3 region is CASKSLVPGTYEQYF. In nucleotides, the CDR3 is TGCGCCAGCAAGTCATTGGTCCCGGGGACCTACGAGCAGTACTTC. The genes are TRBV5-1 and TRBJ2-7, with D tentatively TRBD2 (5 bases). V lost 6 bases and J 2 bases, leaving 18 bases between the germline ends. Germline V gives CDR1 SGHRS, CDR2 YFSETQ. CDR3 length equals 15 residues.

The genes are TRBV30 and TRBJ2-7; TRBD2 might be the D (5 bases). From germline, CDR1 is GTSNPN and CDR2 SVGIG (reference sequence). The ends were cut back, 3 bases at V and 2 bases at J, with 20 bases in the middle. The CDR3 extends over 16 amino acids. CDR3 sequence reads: CAWRLLRGRTTYEQYF. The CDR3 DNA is TGTGCCTGGAGACTACTCCGGGGAAGAACGACCTACGAGCAGTACTTC. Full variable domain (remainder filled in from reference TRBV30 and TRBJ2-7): SQTIHQWPATLVQPVGSPLSLECTVEGTSNPNLYWYRQAAGRGLQLLFYSVGIGQISSEVPQNLSASRPQDRQFILSSKKLLLSDSGFYLCAWRLLRGRTTYEQYFGPGTRLTVT.

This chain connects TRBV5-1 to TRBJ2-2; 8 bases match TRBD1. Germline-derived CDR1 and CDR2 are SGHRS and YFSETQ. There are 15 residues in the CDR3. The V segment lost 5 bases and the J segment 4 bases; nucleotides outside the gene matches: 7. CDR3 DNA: TGCGCCAGCAGTCCCCAGGGGGCGGGCACCGGGGAGCTGTTTTTT. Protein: CASSPQGAGTGELFF.

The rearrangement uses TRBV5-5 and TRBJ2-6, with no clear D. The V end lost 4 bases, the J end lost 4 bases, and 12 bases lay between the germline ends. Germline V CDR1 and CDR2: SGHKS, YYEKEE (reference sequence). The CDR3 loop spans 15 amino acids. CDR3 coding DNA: TGTGCCAGCAGCCCCACTTCTACCGGGGCCAACGTCCTGACTTTC. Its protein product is CASSPTSTGANVLTF.

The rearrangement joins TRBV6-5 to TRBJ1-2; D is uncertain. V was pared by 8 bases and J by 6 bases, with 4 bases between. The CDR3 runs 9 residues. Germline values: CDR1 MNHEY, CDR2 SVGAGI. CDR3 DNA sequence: TGTGCCAGCGTCGATGGCTACACCTTC. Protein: CASVDGYTF.

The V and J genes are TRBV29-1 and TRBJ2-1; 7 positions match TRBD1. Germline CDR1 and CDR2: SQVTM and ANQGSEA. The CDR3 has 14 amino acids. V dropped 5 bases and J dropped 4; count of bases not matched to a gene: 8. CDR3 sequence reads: CSVSTGLAYNEQFF. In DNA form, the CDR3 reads TGCAGCGTTTCGACAGGGTTGGCTTACAATGAGCAGTTCTTC.

CDR3 coding DNA: TGTGCCAGCAGTTTTACAGGGAAATACACTGAAGCTTTCTTT. Translated, it gives CASSFTGKYTEAFF. The chain carries TRBV27 and TRBJ1-1; TRBD1 might be the D (6 bases). There are 14 residues in the CDR3. V was cut by 3 bases and J by 3 bases, with 11 bases left in between. The germline V gene has CDR1 MNHEY and CDR2 SMNVEV (reference sequence).

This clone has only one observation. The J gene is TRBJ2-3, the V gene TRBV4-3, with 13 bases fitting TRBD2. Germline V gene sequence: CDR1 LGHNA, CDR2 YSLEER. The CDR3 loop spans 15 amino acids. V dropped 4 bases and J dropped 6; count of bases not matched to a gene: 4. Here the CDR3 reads CASSLGLAGVDTQYF. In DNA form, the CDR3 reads TGCGCCAGCAGCCTAGGACTAGCGGGAGTGGATACGCAGTATTTT.

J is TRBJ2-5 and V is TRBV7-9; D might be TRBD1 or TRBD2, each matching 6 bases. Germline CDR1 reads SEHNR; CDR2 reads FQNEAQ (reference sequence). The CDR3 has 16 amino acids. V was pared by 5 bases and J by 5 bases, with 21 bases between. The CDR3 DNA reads TGTGCCAGCAGCCCCCGGGGGCTAGCGCGTCAGGAGACCCAGTACTTC. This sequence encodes CASSPRGLARQETQYF. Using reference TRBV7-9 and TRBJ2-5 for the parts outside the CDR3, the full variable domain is DTGVSQNPRHKITKRGQNVTFRCDPISEHNRLYWYRQTLGQGPEFLTYFQNEAQLEKSRLLSDRFSAERPKGSFSTLEIQRTEQGDSAMYLCASSPRGLARQETQYFGPGTRLLVL.

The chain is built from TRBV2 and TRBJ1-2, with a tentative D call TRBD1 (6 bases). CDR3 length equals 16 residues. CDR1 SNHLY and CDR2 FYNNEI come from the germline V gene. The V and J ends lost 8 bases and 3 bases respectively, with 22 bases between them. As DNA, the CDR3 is TGTGCCAGCCATCCGCGAAACTTACAGGGTGACTATGGCTACACCTTC. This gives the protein CASHPRNLQGDYGYTF.

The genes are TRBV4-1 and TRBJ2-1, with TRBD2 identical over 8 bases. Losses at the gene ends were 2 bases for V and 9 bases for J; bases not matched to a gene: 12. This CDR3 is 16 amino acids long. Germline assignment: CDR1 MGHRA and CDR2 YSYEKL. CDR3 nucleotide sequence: TGCGCCAGCAGCCAACCCCTACGGGAGGGCCGGGGTGAGCAGTTCTTC. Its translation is CASSQPLREGRGEQFF.

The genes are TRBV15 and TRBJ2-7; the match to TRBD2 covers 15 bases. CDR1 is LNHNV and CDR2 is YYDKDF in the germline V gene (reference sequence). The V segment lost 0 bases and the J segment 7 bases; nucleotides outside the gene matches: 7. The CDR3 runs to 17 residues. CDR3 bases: TGTGCCACCAGCAGAGATCCGGGACTAGCGGGAGGAAGGGAGCAGTACTTC. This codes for CATSRDPGLAGGREQYF. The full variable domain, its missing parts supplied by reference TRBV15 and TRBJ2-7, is DAMVIQNPRYQVTQFGKPVTLSCSQTLNHNVMYWYQQKSSQAPKLLFHYYDKDFNNEADTPDNFQSRRPNTSFCFLDIRSPGLGDTAMYLCATSRDPGLAGGREQYFGPGTRLTVT.

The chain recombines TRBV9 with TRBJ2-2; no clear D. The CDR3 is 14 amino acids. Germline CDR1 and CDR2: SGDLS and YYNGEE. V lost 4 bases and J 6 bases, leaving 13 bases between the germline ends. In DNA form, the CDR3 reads TGTGCCAGCAGCCCCCACGGTTTATCCGGGGAGCTGTTTTTT. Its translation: CASSPHGLSGELFF.

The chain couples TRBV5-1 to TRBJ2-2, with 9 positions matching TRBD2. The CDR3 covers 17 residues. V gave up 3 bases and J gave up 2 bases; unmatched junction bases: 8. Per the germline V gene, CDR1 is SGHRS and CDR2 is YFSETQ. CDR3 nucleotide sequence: TGCGCCAGCAGCTCGGGTCCTAGCGGGACCAACACCGGGGAGCTGTTTTTT. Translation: CASSSGPSGTNTGELFF.

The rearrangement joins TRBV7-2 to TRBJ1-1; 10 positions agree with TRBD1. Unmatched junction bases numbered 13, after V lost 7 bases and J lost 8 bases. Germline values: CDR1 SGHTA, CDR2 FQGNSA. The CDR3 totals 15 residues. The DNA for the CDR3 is TGTGCCAGCATCCCGGGGACAGGGGACTCGATGGAAGCTTTCTTT. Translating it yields CASIPGTGDSMEAFF.

CDR3 bases: TGTGCCAGCAGCGGGACAGGGGGATGGAATCAGCCCCAGCATTTT. Protein product: CASSGTGGWNQPQHF. The gene calls are TRBV6-1 and TRBJ1-5; 11 positions agree with TRBD1. Germline CDR1 reads MNHNS; CDR2 reads SASEGT. The CDR3 length is 15 residues. The junction had 5 bases not matched to a gene; V was cut back by 6 bases and J by 4 bases.